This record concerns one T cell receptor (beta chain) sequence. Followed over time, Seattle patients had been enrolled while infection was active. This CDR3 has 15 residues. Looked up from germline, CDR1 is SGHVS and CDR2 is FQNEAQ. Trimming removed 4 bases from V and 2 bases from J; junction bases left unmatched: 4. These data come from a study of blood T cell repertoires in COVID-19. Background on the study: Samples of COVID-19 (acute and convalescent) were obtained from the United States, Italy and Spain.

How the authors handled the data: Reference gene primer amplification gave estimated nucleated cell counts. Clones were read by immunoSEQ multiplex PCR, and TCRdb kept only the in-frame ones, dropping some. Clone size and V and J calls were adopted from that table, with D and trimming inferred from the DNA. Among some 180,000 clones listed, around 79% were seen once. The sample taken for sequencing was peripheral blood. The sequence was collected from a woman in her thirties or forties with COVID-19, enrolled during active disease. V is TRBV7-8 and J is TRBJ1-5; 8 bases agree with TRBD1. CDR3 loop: CASSSQGVGNQPQHF. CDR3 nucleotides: TGTGCCAGCAGCTCACAGGGGGTAGGCAATCAGCCCCAGCATTTT.